The 25 T cell receptor beta chains in this list originate from one sample, sequenced in a study of memory CD4+ T cells and cytomegalovirus serostatus. Single viable CD3+CD4+CD8-CD45RO+ cells were sorted as the memory CD4+ T cells. Assay: immunoSEQ multiplex PCR; the TCRdb copy retains only in-frame clones and omits some. The sample shows some 25,000 clones, over 70% of them seen only once. Sequenced: memory CD4+ T cells from blood. The receptors here all came from an adult in good health and CMV-seronegative.

V is TRBV19 and J is TRBJ1-5; 7 bases are a match to TRBD1. Looked up from germline, CDR1 is LNHDA and CDR2 is SQIVND (reference sequence). The CDR3 is 14 amino acids. Trimming removed 3 bases from V and 7 bases from J; junction bases left unmatched: 6. DNA for the CDR3: TGTGCCAGTAGTATTACAGGGGTCGTACAGCCCCAGCATTTT. Its translation: CASSITGVVQPQHF.

This sequence joins TRBV19 and TRBJ1-1, with D possibly TRBD1 on 5 matching bases. The ends were cut back, 7 bases at V and 1 base at J, with 7 bases in the middle. Per the germline V gene, CDR1 is LNHDA and CDR2 is SQIVND (reference sequence). The CDR3 covers 12 residues. In DNA form, the CDR3 reads TGTGCCAGTACAGACAGGAACACTGAAGCTTTCTTT. Its translation is CASTDRNTEAFF.

The chain joins TRBV6-6 to TRBJ1-1; 9 bases line up with TRBD1. Germline V CDR1 and CDR2: MNHNY, SVGAGI (reference sequence). V shed 6 bases, J shed 5 bases, and the junction held 7 bases outside the gene matches. CDR3 length: 14 amino acids. The DNA of the CDR3 is TGTGCCAGCAGATCCGGGACAGGGCATACTGAAGCTTTCTTT. Encoded protein: CASRSGTGHTEAFF.

The chain combines TRBV29-1 with TRBJ1-1, with D unresolved. Trimming left V 4 bases short and J 2 bases short, with 2 bases between. Germline V CDR1 and CDR2: SQVTM, ANQGSEA. This CDR3 is built from 10 residues. CDR3 in amino acids: CSVANTEAFF. Written as DNA, the CDR3 is TGCAGCGTTGCTAACACTGAAGCTTTCTTT.

This clone was detected once. The V gene is TRBV6-5, the J gene TRBJ1-3; D is possibly TRBD1 (5 bases). The CDR3 extends over 15 amino acids. CDR1 and CDR2 (germline): MNHEY, SVGAGI. V lost 6 bases and J 4 bases, leaving 16 bases between the germline ends. The CDR3 region has the DNA TGTGCCAGCAGCTCCAGCAGGGAACCCGGAAACACCATATATTTT. Residues: CASSSSREPGNTIYF.

The rearrangement links TRBV30 to TRBJ1-5; TRBD1 is a possible D gene (5 bases). This CDR3 is built from 15 residues. V was cut by 2 bases and J by 2 bases, with 13 bases left in between. Germline-derived CDR1 and CDR2 are GTSNPN and SVGIG (reference sequence). The CDR3 DNA reads TGTGCCTGGAGTTTGAGGGGTCAGGGCAATCAGCCCCAGCATTTT. Its translation: CAWSLRGQGNQPQHF.

This rearrangement joins TRBV27 to TRBJ2-1, with 9 bases fitting TRBD1. The germline gives CDR1 MNHEY, CDR2 SMNVEV (reference sequence). The ends lost 4 bases at V and 4 bases at J; junction bases unmatched: 17. This CDR3 is 19 amino acids long. CDR3 coding DNA: TGTGCCAGCAGTTCACCGTACGGACAGGGGTCCCTCCGTTACAATGAGCAGTTCTTC. Translation gives CASSSPYGQGSLRYNEQFF.

The V gene is TRBV7-9, the J gene TRBJ2-3; D may be TRBD1 (7 bases). CDR1 and CDR2 (germline): SEHNR, FQNEAQ (reference sequence). The CDR3 length is 16 residues. With 4 bases removed from V and 0 bases from J, the gap between germline ends came to 14 bases. CDR3 protein: CASSSPGGISTDTQYF. The CDR3 nucleotides are TGTGCCAGCAGCTCCCCAGGGGGGATCAGCACAGATACGCAGTATTTT.

The chain joins TRBV7-2 to TRBJ1-1; D is perhaps TRBD1 (5 bases). This CDR3 is built from 15 residues. Per germline, CDR1 SGHTA and CDR2 FQGNSA. V lost 2 bases, J lost 5 bases, and 15 bases lay in between. The CDR3 region is CASSLNFGGTTEAFF. The CDR3 DNA follows: TGTGCCAGCAGCTTAAATTTTGGGGGAACTACTGAAGCTTTCTTT.

The chain joins TRBV29-1 to TRBJ2-3; D may correspond to TRBD1 or TRBD2 (8 bases each). Trimming stripped 5 bases from V and 5 bases from J, with 17 bases between. The CDR3 runs 14 residues. Germline V gives CDR1 SQVTM, CDR2 ANQGSEA. CDR3 nucleotide sequence: TGCAGCGTTCGGGGGGGACAGGCGGTAGATACGCAGTATTTT. This encodes CSVRGGQAVDTQYF.

V and J are TRBV6-1 and TRBJ1-5; possible D gene TRBD1, 5 bases. V was clipped by 0 bases and J by 0 bases, with 9 bases between them. The CDR3 has 16 amino acids. The V gene's germline CDR1 is MNHNS and CDR2 SASEGT. Written as DNA, the CDR3 is TGTGCCAGCAGTGAAGCTACAGGTTATAGCAATCAGCCCCAGCATTTT. This sequence encodes CASSEATGYSNQPQHF.

This chain connects TRBV4-3 to TRBJ1-4; D is uncertain. The V and J ends lost 2 bases and 3 bases respectively, with 13 bases between them. Germline-derived CDR1 and CDR2 are LGHNA and YSLEER. The CDR3 spans 16 residues. The chain's CDR3 is CASSQNSISANEKLFF. As DNA, the CDR3 is TGCGCCAGCAGCCAAAATTCGATCTCGGCTAATGAAAAACTGTTTTTT.

V is TRBV7-8 and J is TRBJ1-5, with 7 positions matching TRBD1. With V trimmed by 4 bases and J by 0 bases, 9 bases remained unmatched. From germline, CDR1 is SGHVS and CDR2 FQNEAQ. CDR3 length: 17 amino acids. The CDR3 protein is CASSSRRTGNSNQPQHF. The DNA of the CDR3 is TGTGCCAGCAGCTCCCGACGGACAGGAAATAGCAATCAGCCCCAGCATTTT.

The V gene is TRBV27, the J gene TRBJ2-3; 7 bases line up with TRBD1. With 4 bases clipped from V and 0 bases from J, the junction kept 7 bases outside the gene matches. From germline, CDR1 is MNHEY and CDR2 SMNVEV (reference sequence). This CDR3 spans 16 amino acids. The DNA for the CDR3 is TGTGCCAGCAGTTCGACAGGGAGAACTAGCACAGATACGCAGTATTTT. Its translation: CASSSTGRTSTDTQYF.

The rearrangement uses TRBV4-3 and TRBJ2-3, with a tentative D call TRBD2 (6 bases). V lost 1 base, J lost 5 bases, and 16 bases lay in between. Germline loops: CDR1 LGHNA, CDR2 YSLEER. The CDR3 consists of 16 residues. DNA of the CDR3: TGCGCCAGCAGCCAAGGGGGGGTCAGCCAAGGAGATACGCAGTATTTT. It encodes CASSQGGVSQGDTQYF.

The chain has TRBV7-2 and TRBJ2-1; either TRBD1 or TRBD2 may supply D (5 bases each). V was clipped by 4 bases and J by 7 bases, with 23 bases between them. The germline CDR1 and CDR2 sequences are SGHTA and FQGNSA. This CDR3 is 17 amino acids long. The CDR3 here is CASSSQVREIKGNEQFF. CDR3 DNA: TGTGCCAGCAGCTCCCAAGTCCGGGAAATAAAGGGGAATGAGCAGTTCTTC.

V and J are TRBV5-6 and TRBJ2-1; TRBD1 is a possible D gene (5 bases). Trimming shortened V by 4 bases and J by 4 bases, and 15 bases separated the two germline ends. This CDR3 has 15 amino acids. Germline lookup yields CDR1 SGHDT and CDR2 YYEEEE. The CDR3 loop is CASSVQGKGYNEQFF. CDR3 in DNA: TGTGCCAGCAGCGTCCAGGGTAAGGGGTACAATGAGCAGTTCTTC.

V is TRBV18 and J is TRBJ2-2; no reliable D call. V was cut by 4 bases and J by 6 bases, with 15 bases left in between. Germline lookup yields CDR1 KGHSH and CDR2 LQKENI. The CDR3 is made up of 15 amino acids. The CDR3 region has the DNA TGTGCCAGCTCACTTACCTGGGGTTACGCCGGGGAGCTGTTTTTT. Its translation: CASSLTWGYAGELFF.

CDR3 DNA: TGCGCCAGCAGCCTCGACAGGGGGGTAAACACCATATATTTT. Encoded protein: CASSLDRGVNTIYF. The rearrangement joins TRBV23-1 to TRBJ1-3; 9 bases align to TRBD1. TRBV23-1 counts as an open reading frame of uncertain function. The CDR3 is 14 residues long. V lost 6 bases and J lost 6; bases outside the gene matches: 6.

This clone occurred once. The rearrangement links TRBV2 to TRBJ2-2; the D is unclear. Germline V lookup: CDR1 SNHLY, CDR2 FYNNEI. V was shortened by 5 bases and J by 6 bases, with 4 bases between the two germline ends. This CDR3 has 11 residues. CDR3 residues: CASSYAGELFF. The CDR3 coding sequence is TGTGCCAGCAGTTATGCCGGGGAGCTGTTTTTT. Full variable domain (outside the CDR3, taken from reference TRBV2 and TRBJ2-2): EPEVTQTPSHQVTQMGQEVILRCVPISNHLYFYWYRQILGQKVEFLVSFYNNEISEKSEIFDDQFSVERPDGSNFTLKIRSTKLEDSAMYFCASSYAGELFFGEGSRLTVL.

The chain carries TRBV28 and TRBJ1-5; D is unresolved. With 3 bases removed from V and 6 bases from J, the gap between germline ends came to 6 bases. Looked up from germline, CDR1 is MDHEN and CDR2 is SYDVKM. The CDR3 contains 12 residues. The CDR3 bases are TGTGCCAGCAGTTTGGCCAGTCAGCCCCAGCATTTT. It translates to CASSLASQPQHF.

V gene TRBV11-3 combines with J gene TRBJ2-7; the D gene is possibly TRBD1 (6 bases). The CDR3 contains 14 residues. V was trimmed by 5 bases and J by 1 base, leaving 12 bases between them. CDR1 SGHNT and CDR2 YENEEA come from the germline V gene. The CDR3 region is CASSPGANSYEQYF. Written as DNA, the CDR3 is TGTGCCAGCAGCCCAGGGGCGAATTCCTACGAGCAGTACTTC.

This chain uses TRBV6-1 with TRBJ1-5; TRBD1 agrees at 9 bases. CDR1 and CDR2 (germline): MNHNS, SASEGT. After removal of 6 bases from V and 5 bases from J, the junction contained 2 bases not matched to a gene. This CDR3 has 13 amino acids. The CDR3 nucleotides read TGTGCCAGCAGAAACAGGGGGCATCAGCCCCAGCATTTT. This encodes CASRNRGHQPQHF.

Concerning this clone: Lacking the conserved final phenylalanine or tryptophan, this CDR3 likely reflects a read error. This chain joins TRBV28 and TRBJ1-2; no definite D call. Germline CDR1 reads MDHEN; CDR2 reads SYDVKM. CDR3 length: 14 amino acids. CDR3 in DNA: TGTGCTAGCAGGCAAAACGGCGGAGACTATGGCTACACCTTA. Its translation: CASRQNGGDYGYTL.

The chain carries TRBV5-1 and TRBJ1-2; 8 bases map to TRBD1. The V and J ends lost 9 bases and 8 bases, in that order; junction bases with no gene match: 9. Germline V gene sequence: CDR1 SGHRS, CDR2 YFSETQ. This CDR3 contains 12 residues. The CDR3 sequence is CATQQGEKGYTF. The CDR3, as DNA: TGCGCCACCCAACAGGGGGAGAAAGGCTACACCTTC.